This TCR beta chain was obtained from a study of control samples from healthy donors and cancer patients (dated by TCRdb to about 2020). The germline V and J ends show losses of 3 bases and 5 bases respectively, and no gene match explains 7 bases of the junction. The germline V gene yields SNHLY for CDR1 and FYNNEI for CDR2. The CDR3, cysteine through phenylalanine, is 15 amino acids long. Just the 45-base CDR3 DNA is kept, in frame starting at base 1. The library was obtained by the immunoSEQ multiplex PCR assay. The source is immuneACCESS, and TCRdb retained only in-frame sequences with V and J called. Part of the clones is not carried over; for the studies checked, unresolved V genes explain less than half of this, and the remainder is unexplained. The sample data list around 97,000 clones, and roughly 90% of these were observed just once. About 18% of the sample is held by the ten biggest clonotypes.

Concerning this clone: The clone's antigen remains unknown. Per-base qualities were not stored, and no clone one base away is much larger.

The sequence is built from TRBV2 and TRBJ1-1; 9 bases in the middle match TRBD1. The sample taken for sequencing was PBMCs. The clonotype was recovered from a man aged 55-75 years with lung cancer. CDR3 region: CASSDWTGVETEAFF. The sequenced DNA is TGTGCCAGCAGTGATTGGACAGGGGTGGAGACTGAAGCTTTCTTT.